The source of this T cell receptor beta chain is a study of blood T cell repertoires in COVID-19. Produced via immunoSEQ multiplex PCR; TCRdb's table is partial and in-frame only. The repertoire holds hundreds of thousands of clones, with about 82% as singletons. The germline V gene has CDR1 SGHVS and CDR2 FQNEAQ. V was clipped by 6 bases and J by 5 bases, with 20 bases between them. The CDR3 contains 16 residues. The gene calls are TRBV7-8 and TRBJ2-1; TRBD2 is a possible D gene (6 bases). The clonotype comes from an elderly woman with COVID-19, enrolled during active disease. Material: peripheral blood. The CDR3, as DNA: TGTGCCAGCAGGACAACACCGGGACTGATAAACAATGAGCAGTTCTTC. It translates to CASRTTPGLINNEQFF.